Shown below are 21 T cell receptor beta chains from a single sample sequenced in a study of blood T cell repertoires in COVID-19. The assay was immunoSEQ multiplex PCR, and TCRdb's table has in-frame clones only and misses some. Here the sample spans about 200,000 clones, 84% being singletons. The sample was PBMCs or T cells enriched from blood (not recorded which). Source of these receptors: a woman aged 25-40 years who had been exposed to COVID-19.

The chain couples TRBV6-1 to TRBJ2-3; 9 nucleotides agree with TRBD2. The germline V gene encodes CDR1 MNHNS and CDR2 SASEGT. The junction had 13 bases not matched to a gene; V was cut back by 4 bases and J by 5 bases. The CDR3 sequence is 17 residues long. Here the CDR3 reads CASSGDPQRGDIDTQYF. Written as DNA, the CDR3 is TGTGCCAGCAGTGGAGACCCCCAGCGGGGGGATATAGATACGCAGTATTTT.

The CDR3: CASSPKTQPLPPTIYGYTF. CDR3 coding DNA: TGCGCCAGCAGCCCAAAAACCCAACCCCTTCCACCCACAATCTATGGCTACACCTTC. The chain recombines TRBV4-1 with TRBJ1-2; D is unclear. CDR1 is MGHRA and CDR2 is YSYEKL in the germline V gene. V was cut by 4 bases and J by 4 bases, with 28 bases left in between. CDR3 size: 19 residues.

This clone was detected ten times or more. The CDR3, as DNA: TGTGCCAGCTCACCAGGGCAGAACACCGGGGAGCTGTTTTTT. Residues: CASSPGQNTGELFF. This chain links TRBV18 with TRBJ2-2; D remains ambiguous. Trimming removed 2 bases from V and 1 base from J, with 5 bases in between. Per the germline V gene, CDR1 is KGHSH and CDR2 is LQKENI. This CDR3 spans 14 amino acids.

This chain links TRBV7-6 with TRBJ2-3, with a possible D match to TRBD2 (6 bases). The CDR3 runs to 19 residues. V was clipped by 5 bases and J by 1 base, with 25 bases between them. CDR1 is SGHVS and CDR2 is FNYEAQ in the germline V gene. Here the CDR3 reads CASSNGEAKGLRGTDTQYF. CDR3 DNA sequence: TGTGCCAGCAGCAATGGGGAGGCCAAAGGTCTTAGGGGCACAGATACGCAGTATTTT.

The genes are TRBV14 and TRBJ2-2, with D perhaps matching TRBD1 (5 bases). The CDR3 is 15 residues long. Germline V lookup: CDR1 SGHDN, CDR2 FVKESK. V lost 4 bases, J lost 4 bases, and 13 bases lay in between. The CDR3 loop reads CASSLYVQGTGELFF. For the CDR3, the DNA is TGTGCCAGCAGCCTTTATGTGCAGGGCACCGGGGAGCTGTTTTTT.

The chain combines TRBV7-7 with TRBJ2-5; 7 bases map to TRBD1. The germline CDR1 and CDR2 sequences are SSHAT and FNYEAQ (reference sequence). CDR3 length equals 14 residues. Trimming took 1 base from V and 5 from J; bases not matched to a gene: 4. The CDR3 bases are TGTGCCAGCAGCTTAGTTCAGGGGGTTGAGACCCAGTACTTC. This sequence encodes CASSLVQGVETQYF. Variable domain in full (rest from reference TRBV7-7 and TRBJ2-5): GAGVSQSPRYKVTKRGQDVTLRCDPISSHATLYWYQQALGQGPEFLTYFNYEAQPDKSGLPSDRFSAERPEGSISTLTIQRTEQRDSAMYRCASSLVQGVETQYFGPGTRLLVL.

The chain employs TRBV2 and TRBJ1-5; TRBD1 matches 7 bases. The J segment lost 6 bases and the V segment lost 5 bases, leaving 7 bases of the junction unmatched. This CDR3 spans 14 amino acids. Germline loops: CDR1 SNHLY, CDR2 FYNNEI. The CDR3 region is CASSRQGGGQPQHF. The CDR3 region has the DNA TGTGCCAGCAGTAGACAGGGAGGCGGTCAGCCCCAGCATTTT.

J is TRBJ1-1 and V is TRBV4-2; TRBD1 matches 7 bases. Germline CDR1 reads LGHNA; CDR2 reads YNFKEQ. Trimming at V came to 3 bases and at J to 4 bases, leaving 8 bases not matched to a gene. The length of the CDR3 is 15 residues. The CDR3 bases are TGTGCCAGCAGCCAGGAGGACAGGTTAGGCACTGAAGCTTTCTTT. Translation gives CASSQEDRLGTEAFF.

Comments on this clone: The sample carries other DNA sequences with the same CDR3. The V call is TRBV4-1, the J call TRBJ1-6; tentative D call: TRBD1 (6 bases). CDR3 length equals 14 residues. Germline V gives CDR1 MGHRA, CDR2 YSYEKL. V shed 1 base and J shed 5 bases, with 6 bases lying between them. Here the CDR3 reads CASSQGQDNSPLHF. The CDR3 DNA is TGCGCCAGCAGCCAAGGACAGGATAATTCACCCCTCCACTTT.

This clone was recorded only once. The J gene is TRBJ2-2, the V gene TRBV7-3; D is possibly TRBD1 (6 bases). The CDR3 loop spans 13 amino acids. Germline V gives CDR1 SGHTA, CDR2 FQGTGA. Trimming removed 9 bases from V and 6 bases from J, with 14 bases in between. The CDR3 region is CASTNRVAGELFF. Here the CDR3 DNA reads TGTGCCAGTACCAACAGGGTCGCCGGGGAGCTGTTTTTT.

This clone was observed a few times. The V call is TRBV11-3, the J call TRBJ2-2; tentative D call: TRBD1 (7 bases). Germline-derived CDR1 and CDR2 are SGHNT and YENEEA. CDR3 length equals 15 residues. Between the trimmed V and J ends, which lost 5 bases and 4 bases, there was a span of 14 bases. Written as DNA, the CDR3 is TGTGCCAGCAGCCTGAGACAGGGAGGCACCGGGGAGCTGTTTTTT. This codes for CASSLRQGGTGELFF.

The chain has TRBV7-2 and TRBJ1-2, with TRBD1 as a possible D gene (5 bases). Trimming pared 1 base from V and 5 bases from J, leaving 11 bases between. CDR1 and CDR2 (germline): SGHTA, FQGNSA. This CDR3 has 14 residues. DNA for the CDR3: TGTGCCAGCAGCTTAGTAGGGGCCCAGTATGGCTACACCTTC. Protein: CASSLVGAQYGYTF.

This clone showed up many times. This CDR3 reads CASSLSRQPSFLHF. Here the CDR3 DNA reads TGTGCCAGCAGTTTATCGCGGCAGCCATCCTTCCTCCACTTT. The chain is built from TRBV27 and TRBJ1-6, with no clear D. CDR1 is MNHEY and CDR2 is SMNVEV in the germline V gene (reference sequence). CDR3 size: 14 residues. The V end was cut by 0 bases, the J end by 15 bases, with 15 bases between.

V usage is TRBV7-2 and J usage is TRBJ2-3; 10 bases are shared with TRBD2. Germline-derived CDR1 and CDR2 are SGHTA and FQGNSA. The CDR3 runs to 16 residues. J was trimmed by 9 bases and V by 2 bases; bases with no gene match: 11. CDR3 nucleotide sequence: TGTGCCAGCAGCTTATATTCTCTAGCGGGGGCGGGAACGCAGTATTTT. Protein sequence: CASSLYSLAGAGTQYF.

The rearrangement links TRBV7-2 to TRBJ2-1; no reliable D call. This CDR3 is built from 13 residues. Germline V gene sequence: CDR1 SGHTA, CDR2 FQGNSA. With 1 base removed from V and 10 bases from J, the gap between germline ends came to 11 bases. For the CDR3, the DNA is TGTGCCAGCAGCTTAGTAAGTCCCGGGGAGCAGTTCTTC. This gives the protein CASSLVSPGEQFF.

The chain employs TRBV19 and TRBJ2-2; a weak D match, TRBD1 (6 bases). V shed 3 bases and J shed 5 bases, with 13 bases lying between them. Germline loops: CDR1 LNHDA, CDR2 SQIVND (reference sequence). The length of the CDR3 is 15 residues. In nucleotides, the CDR3 is TGTGCCAGTAGTATCCAGGGAAGGGGGACCGGGGAGCTGTTTTTT. This sequence encodes CASSIQGRGTGELFF. Supplemented by reference TRBV19 and TRBJ2-2, the full variable domain reads DGGITQSPKYLFRKEGQNVTLSCEQNLNHDAMYWYRQDPGQGLRLIYYSQIVNDFQKGDIAEGYSVSREKKESFPLTVTSAQKNPTAFYLCASSIQGRGTGELFFGEGSRLTVL.

The chain links TRBV25-1 to TRBJ1-2, with D unclear. Germline lookup yields CDR1 MGHDK and CDR2 SYGVNS. This CDR3 has 18 residues. V was pared by 4 bases and J by 4 bases, with 25 bases between. CDR3 loop: CASSGRSLWEGIIYGYTF. DNA for the CDR3: TGTGCCAGCAGTGGTCGGTCGTTATGGGAGGGAATTATCTATGGCTACACCTTC.

The chain recombines TRBV3-1 (or the pseudogene TRBV3-2) with TRBJ2-7; perhaps TRBD2 as D (6 bases). This CDR3 contains 15 residues. Germline CDR1 LGHDT, CDR2 YNNKEL (reference sequence). Trimming removed 3 bases from V and 4 bases from J, with 16 bases in between. The CDR3 sequence is CASSHARGGRYEQYF. The CDR3 region has the DNA TGTGCCAGCAGCCATGCGCGGGGTGGGAGGTACGAGCAGTACTTC.

The CDR3 protein is CATQGAYEQYF. The CDR3 nucleotides read TGTGCCACCCAGGGCGCCTACGAGCAGTACTTC. The chain has TRBV25-1 and TRBJ2-7; the D gene is possibly TRBD1 (5 bases). CDR1 is MGHDK and CDR2 is SYGVNS in the germline V gene. This CDR3 has 11 amino acids. Trimming removed 10 bases from V and 2 bases from J, with 9 bases in between.

The rearrangement joins TRBV9 to TRBJ1-1; a weak D match, TRBD1 (6 bases). V was cut by 2 bases and J by 5 bases, with 16 bases left in between. CDR1 SGDLS and CDR2 YYNGEE come from the germline V gene. The CDR3 extends over 15 amino acids. The CDR3 is CASSVQSGVNTEAFF. The CDR3 nucleotides read TGTGCCAGCAGCGTTCAATCAGGGGTAAATACTGAAGCTTTCTTT.

The chain has TRBV7-9 and TRBJ1-3; D is perhaps TRBD1 (5 bases). From germline, CDR1 is SEHNR and CDR2 FQNEAQ (reference sequence). There are 19 residues in the CDR3. The ends were cut back, 0 bases at V and 0 bases at J, with 18 bases in the middle. This chain's CDR3 is CASSLAARGLFASGNTIYF. The CDR3 DNA sequence: TGTGCCAGCAGCTTAGCAGCCCGGGGACTTTTCGCCTCTGGAAACACCATATATTTT.